One sample yielded the 30 T cell receptor beta chains listed below, sequenced in a study of cytomegalovirus exposure and HLA in healthy donors. Primers: 60 Vbeta forward and 13 Jbeta reverse. Generated by immunoSEQ multiplex PCR, the TCRdb table keeps only in-frame clones and is missing some. The sample yields roughly 150,000 clones, about 88% seen once. Sequencing was carried out using PBMCs. All receptors come from a woman younger than 30 in good health and CMV-seronegative.

The chain recombines TRBV29-1 with TRBJ2-3; TRBD1 aligns across 10 bases. CDR1 is SQVTM, CDR2 ANQGSEA, per germline. Trimming removed 1 base from V and 3 bases from J; junction bases left unmatched: 7. The CDR3 contains 16 residues. The CDR3, as DNA: TGCAGCGTTGAAGGGGGGACAGGGGAGAGGACAGATACGCAGTATTTT. It encodes CSVEGGTGERTDTQYF.

This chain links TRBV14 with TRBJ2-3; TRBD2 might be the D (5 bases). The V end lost 4 bases, the J end lost 6 bases, and 17 bases lay between the germline ends. Germline V gene lookup returns CDR1 SGHDN and CDR2 FVKESK. The CDR3 runs 15 residues. The CDR3 here is CASSLLPLAFDTQYF. The DNA of the CDR3 is TGTGCCAGCAGCCTCCTGCCGCTAGCATTTGATACGCAGTATTTT.

The chain employs TRBV14 and TRBJ2-1, with 8 bases identical to TRBD2. This CDR3 contains 16 residues. CDR1 SGHDN and CDR2 FVKESK come from the germline V gene. V lost 4 bases to trimming and J lost 2 bases; unmatched junction nucleotides: 7. The CDR3 here is CASSRLPGLAYNEQFF. DNA of the CDR3: TGTGCCAGCAGCCGGTTACCGGGACTAGCCTACAATGAGCAGTTCTTC. The full variable domain, rest sourced from reference TRBV14 and TRBJ2-1, is EAGVTQFPSHSVIEKGQTVTLRCDPISGHDNLYWYRRVMGKEIKFLLHFVKESKQDESGMPNNRFLAERTGGTYSTLKVQPAELEDSGVYFCASSRLPGLAYNEQFFGPGTRLTVL.

The chain joins TRBV6-5 to TRBJ1-1; TRBD1 aligns across 10 bases. This CDR3 comprises 14 residues. J gave up 10 bases and V 6 bases, and 11 bases lay outside the gene matches. Per germline, CDR1 MNHEY and CDR2 SVGAGI. CDR3 in DNA: TGTGCCAGCAGCCGCGGACAGGGGGGAAGTGGAGCTTTCTTT. This codes for CASSRGQGGSGAFF.

The V call is TRBV5-1, the J call TRBJ2-7; 9 nucleotides line up with TRBD1. Trimming took 8 bases from V and 6 from J; bases not matched to a gene: 12. Germline V gives CDR1 SGHRS, CDR2 YFSETQ. This CDR3 is built from 14 residues. CDR3 coding DNA: TGCGCCAGTCGACCGGGACAGGGTCCCCGCGAGCAGTACTTC. Amino acids: CASRPGQGPREQYF.

The V and J genes are TRBV28 and TRBJ1-3; TRBD1 might be the D (5 bases). This CDR3 comprises 13 residues. CDR1 and CDR2 from the germline V gene are MDHEN and SYDVKM. The germline V and J ends were trimmed by 9 bases and 5 bases, with 14 bases remaining between them. This CDR3 is CASTGGARNTIYF. The CDR3 DNA is TGTGCCAGTACCGGCGGGGCCAGAAACACCATATATTTT.

The rearrangement joins TRBV23-1 to TRBJ2-5, with a possible D match to TRBD2 (6 bases). TRBV23-1 is an open reading frame whose function is uncertain. Trimming shortened V by 2 bases and J by 3 bases, and 13 bases separated the two germline ends. CDR3 length: 15 residues. DNA for the CDR3: TGCGCCAGCAGTCAAGGAGGGGAGGAGGAAGAGACCCAGTACTTC. This sequence encodes CASSQGGEEEETQYF.

This chain connects TRBV11-3 to TRBJ1-6; D is perhaps TRBD1 (5 bases). This CDR3 has 16 residues. Germline assignment: CDR1 SGHNT and CDR2 YENEEA. Trimming pared 1 base from V and 10 bases from J, leaving 17 bases between. The CDR3 DNA reads TGTGCCAGCAGCTTAGTGGTTATAGGGGAAGGATCACCCCTCCACTTT. Amino acids: CASSLVVIGEGSPLHF.

The V call is TRBV5-1, the J call TRBJ1-1; D gene unclear. V was trimmed by 0 bases and J by 7 bases, leaving 13 bases between them. The germline V gene encodes CDR1 SGHRS and CDR2 YFSETQ. The CDR3 consists of 14 residues. This CDR3 reads CASSLADTRREAFF. The CDR3 DNA follows: TGCGCCAGCAGCTTGGCAGACACCCGGCGTGAAGCTTTCTTT.

The CDR3 DNA sequence: TGTGCCAGCAGCCGCTTCCTGGGCAGGGGGATGAGCACAGATACGCAGTATTTT. It is translated as CASSRFLGRGMSTDTQYF. The gene calls are TRBV7-8 and TRBJ2-3; 7 nucleotides align to TRBD1. Germline assignment: CDR1 SGHVS and CDR2 FQNEAQ. Trimming cost V 5 bases and J 0 bases; bases outside gene matches: 14. The CDR3 is 18 residues long.

The chain recombines TRBV23-1 with TRBJ2-7; TRBD1 agrees at 8 bases. TRBV23-1 is recorded as an ORF, its role being uncertain. The CDR3 totals 14 residues. J lost 2 bases, V lost 4 bases, and 4 bases had no gene match. The CDR3 DNA reads as TGCGCCAGCAGTCCAGGACAGGGCGCCTACGAGCAGTACTTC. Translated, it gives CASSPGQGAYEQYF.

The chain employs TRBV7-2 and TRBJ2-1; possible D gene TRBD2, 5 bases. Germline V gene lookup returns CDR1 SGHTA and CDR2 FQGNSA. CDR3 length: 12 amino acids. V dropped 6 bases and J dropped 7 bases, with 10 bases sitting between them. The CDR3 coding sequence is TGTGCCAGCAGTCGAGGGTCGAATGAGCAGTTCTTC. Encoded protein: CASSRGSNEQFF.

The chain joins TRBV28 to TRBJ2-5, with D tentatively TRBD2 (6 bases). V gave up 3 bases and J gave up 0 bases, with 14 bases separating them. Germline V gene data show CDR1 as MDHEN and CDR2 as SYDVKM. The length of the CDR3 is 16 residues. The CDR3 here is CASSLEGPGYQETQYF. The CDR3 nucleotides are TGTGCCAGCAGTTTGGAGGGCCCAGGATACCAAGAGACCCAGTACTTC.

The V and J genes are TRBV28 and TRBJ1-5; 9 nucleotides line up with TRBD1. The CDR3 length is 14 residues. Germline assignment: CDR1 MDHEN and CDR2 SYDVKM. V was clipped by 6 bases and J by 7 bases; unmatched bases: 7. The CDR3 nucleotides are TGTGCCAGCAGCAGGGACAGGGTGGACCAGCCCCAGCATTTT. Residues: CASSRDRVDQPQHF.

The chain couples TRBV7-2 to TRBJ2-7; D not resolved. V was clipped by 4 bases and J by 3 bases, with 13 bases between them. Germline values: CDR1 SGHTA, CDR2 FQGNSA. The CDR3 totals 14 residues. CDR3 bases: TGTGCCAGCAGCTCCCAGACTCGATACTACGAGCAGTACTTC. This gives the protein CASSSQTRYYEQYF.

This clone was seen more than once but under ten times. The chain carries TRBV9 and TRBJ2-1; possibly TRBD2 for D (7 bases). Trimming cost V 0 bases and J 2 bases, with 12 bases left between them. Looked up from germline, CDR1 is SGDLS and CDR2 is YYNGEE. This CDR3 has 16 residues. The CDR3 nucleotides are TGTGCCAGCAGCGTAGCGTCGGGGGGCGCCTACAATGAGCAGTTCTTC. This gives the protein CASSVASGGAYNEQFF.

The chain combines TRBV15 with TRBJ2-5; 12 positions agree with TRBD2. The CDR3 spans 17 residues. Per germline, CDR1 LNHNV and CDR2 YYDKDF (reference sequence). The trim removed 0 bases at V and 5 bases at J, leaving 7 bases unmatched. This CDR3 reads CATSRDVPSGRVETQYF. CDR3 sequence (DNA): TGTGCCACCAGCAGAGATGTCCCTAGCGGGAGGGTGGAGACCCAGTACTTC.

This clone was picked up one time. J is TRBJ2-5 and V is TRBV6-5; TRBD1 agrees at 7 bases. The end of the DNA is better explained by TRBJ2-7, so the J call may be wrong. Germline-derived CDR1 and CDR2 are MNHEY and SVGAGI. The CDR3 has 15 amino acids. CDR3: CASRPTGTDSYEQYF. For the CDR3, the DNA is TGTGCCAGCAGACCGACCGGGACAGATTCCTACGAGCAGTACTTC.

This chain uses TRBV7-9 with TRBJ2-5; the match to TRBD1 covers 9 bases. Per germline, CDR1 SEHNR and CDR2 FQNEAQ (reference sequence). The CDR3 extends over 13 amino acids. After removal of 5 bases from V and 11 bases from J, the junction contained 9 bases not matched to a gene. CDR3 sequence reads: CASSIGTGREQYF. The CDR3 DNA follows: TGTGCCAGCAGCATCGGGACAGGGAGAGAGCAGTACTTC.

V and J are TRBV18 and TRBJ1-1; 10 positions match TRBD1. Germline CDR1 is KGHSH and CDR2 is LQKENI. The CDR3 runs 15 residues. J was trimmed by 4 bases and V by 5 bases; bases with no gene match: 7. In nucleotides, the CDR3 is TGTGCCAGCTCATCAGGACAGGGGGAGGGCACTGAAGCTTTCTTT. Translated: CASSSGQGEGTEAFF.

V usage is TRBV7-2 and J usage is TRBJ2-1; D is uncertain. This CDR3 contains 12 residues. Germline assignment: CDR1 SGHTA and CDR2 FQGNSA. V was clipped by 5 bases and J by 9 bases, with 11 bases between them. The CDR3 coding sequence is TGTGCCAGCAGCCGTGAGGCGGCTGAGCAGTTCTTC. Residues: CASSREAAEQFF.

The chain recombines TRBV5-1 with TRBJ2-3, with 16 positions matching TRBD2. Trimming removed 1 base from V and 5 bases from J; junction bases left unmatched: 7. This CDR3 comprises 18 residues. Germline V gene data show CDR1 as SGHRS and CDR2 as YFSETQ. CDR3 in amino acids: CASSLPGLAGGAGDTQYF. The CDR3 DNA is TGCGCCAGCAGCTTGCCGGGACTAGCGGGAGGGGCGGGAGATACGCAGTATTTT.

The CDR3 coding sequence is TGTGCCAGCAGGACTAGCGGGAATCTTCAGTACTTC. Protein: CASRTSGNLQYF. The chain combines TRBV28 with TRBJ2-7; 11 positions match TRBD2. Germline trimming cut 6 bases from V and 10 bases from J; bases unmatched to any gene: 5. The CDR3 consists of 12 residues. CDR1 and CDR2 (germline): MDHEN, SYDVKM.

The rearrangement joins TRBV27 to TRBJ1-4, with a possible D match to TRBD1 (5 bases). Germline lookup yields CDR1 MNHEY and CDR2 SMNVEV (reference sequence). Trimming stripped 4 bases from V and 10 bases from J, with 16 bases between. The CDR3 length is 14 residues. DNA of the CDR3: TGTGCCAGCAGTTCACAGGCAGAATCACGAAAACTGTTTTTT. Translation gives CASSSQAESRKLFF.

The V gene is TRBV18, the J gene TRBJ1-5; 7 bases are shared with TRBD1. In germline, CDR1 is KGHSH, CDR2 LQKENI. The CDR3 has 15 residues. V lost 6 bases and J lost 4; bases outside the gene matches: 9. The CDR3 DNA reads as TGTGCCAGCTCCCCCGGACAGGTTGGGAATCAGCCCCAGCATTTT. Protein product: CASSPGQVGNQPQHF. The variable domain in full, completed from reference TRBV18 and TRBJ1-5, reads NAGVMQNPRHLVRRRGQEARLRCSPMKGHSHVYWYRQLPEEGLKFMVYLQKENIIDESGMPKERFSAEFPKEGPSILRIQQVVRGDSAAYFCASSPGQVGNQPQHFGDGTRLSIL.

This chain links TRBV19 with TRBJ2-2; maybe TRBD2 (6 bases). The CDR3 is 15 amino acids. Between the trimmed V and J ends, which lost 6 bases and 5 bases, there was a span of 16 bases. The germline gives CDR1 LNHDA, CDR2 SQIVND (reference sequence). The CDR3 region has the DNA TGTGCCAGTAGACCCACAGCGGGCGGGACCGGGGAGCTGTTTTTT. As protein: CASRPTAGGTGELFF.

V and J are TRBV7-2 and TRBJ2-7; 7 bases match TRBD2. This CDR3 comprises 16 residues. Trimming took 0 bases from V and 2 from J; bases not matched to a gene: 7. CDR1 and CDR2 from the germline V gene are SGHTA and FQGNSA. CDR3 in DNA: TGTGCCAGCAGCTTAGCTGGCGGGAGATCCCCCTACGAGCAGTACTTC. This gives the protein CASSLAGGRSPYEQYF.

V is TRBV19 and J is TRBJ2-3; D may be TRBD1 (6 bases). V was shortened by 5 bases and J by 2 bases, with 14 bases between the two germline ends. Per the germline V gene, CDR1 is LNHDA and CDR2 is SQIVND (reference sequence). This CDR3 is 15 amino acids long. DNA for the CDR3: TGTGCCAGTAGTCTCCGACAGGACCTCACAGATACGCAGTATTTT. It specifies CASSLRQDLTDTQYF.

This clone was counted a single time. V is TRBV11-1 and J is TRBJ2-5, with 9 bases matching TRBD1. The CDR3 loop spans 15 amino acids. Trimming at V came to 5 bases and at J to 4 bases, leaving 8 bases not matched to a gene. Germline CDR1 SGHAT, CDR2 FQDESV (reference sequence). The CDR3 nucleotides are TGTGCCAGCAGCGGGAACAGGGGGCTTGGAGAGACCCAGTACTTC. This translates into CASSGNRGLGETQYF.

This rearrangement joins TRBV9 to TRBJ2-7; D not resolved. V was pared by 2 bases and J by 3 bases, with 24 bases between. The CDR3 runs 18 residues. CDR1 and CDR2 from the germline V gene are SGDLS and YYNGEE. This CDR3 is CASSVEPPRDGRYYEQYF. For the CDR3, the DNA is TGTGCCAGCAGCGTCGAGCCCCCCCGAGACGGCAGGTACTACGAGCAGTACTTC.